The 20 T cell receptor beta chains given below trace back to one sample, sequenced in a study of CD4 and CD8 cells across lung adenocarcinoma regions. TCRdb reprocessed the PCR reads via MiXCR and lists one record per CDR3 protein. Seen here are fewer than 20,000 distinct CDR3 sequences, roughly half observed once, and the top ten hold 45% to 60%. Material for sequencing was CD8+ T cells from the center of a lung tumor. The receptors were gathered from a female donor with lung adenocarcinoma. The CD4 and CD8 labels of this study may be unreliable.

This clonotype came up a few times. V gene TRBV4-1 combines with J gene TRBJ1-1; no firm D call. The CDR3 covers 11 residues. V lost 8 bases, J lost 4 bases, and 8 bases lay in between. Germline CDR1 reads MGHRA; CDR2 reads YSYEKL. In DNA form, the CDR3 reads TGCGCCAGCGGCACGGGCACTGAAGCTTTCTTT. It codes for CASGTGTEAFF.

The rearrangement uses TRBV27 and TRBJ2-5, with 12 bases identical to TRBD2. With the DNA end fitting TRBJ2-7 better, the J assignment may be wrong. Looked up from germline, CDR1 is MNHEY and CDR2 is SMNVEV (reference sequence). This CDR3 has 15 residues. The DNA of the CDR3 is TGTGCCAGCGGCTCCCCACTAGCGGGGGGCTACGAGCAGTACTTC. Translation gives CASGSPLAGGYEQYF.

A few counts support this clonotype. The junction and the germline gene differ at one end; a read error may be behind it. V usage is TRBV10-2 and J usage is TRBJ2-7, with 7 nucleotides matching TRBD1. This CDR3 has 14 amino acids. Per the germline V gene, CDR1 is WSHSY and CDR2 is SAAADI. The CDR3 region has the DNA TGCGCCAGCACTGAGACAGGGACAACCTACGAGCAGTACTTC. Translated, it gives CASTETGTTYEQYF.

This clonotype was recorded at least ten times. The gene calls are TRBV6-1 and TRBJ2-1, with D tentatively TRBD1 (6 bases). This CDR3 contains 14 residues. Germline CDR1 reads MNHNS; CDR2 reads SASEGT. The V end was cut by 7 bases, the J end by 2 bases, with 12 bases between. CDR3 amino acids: CASTVGQPYNEQFF. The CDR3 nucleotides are TGTGCCAGCACTGTGGGACAACCCTACAATGAGCAGTTCTTC.

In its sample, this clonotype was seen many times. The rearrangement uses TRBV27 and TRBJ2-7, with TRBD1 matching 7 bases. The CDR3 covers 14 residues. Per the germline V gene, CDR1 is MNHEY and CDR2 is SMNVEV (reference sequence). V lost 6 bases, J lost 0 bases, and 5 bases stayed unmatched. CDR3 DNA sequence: TGTGCCAGCAGATCGGGACAGATCTCCTACGAGCAGTACTTC. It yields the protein CASRSGQISYEQYF.

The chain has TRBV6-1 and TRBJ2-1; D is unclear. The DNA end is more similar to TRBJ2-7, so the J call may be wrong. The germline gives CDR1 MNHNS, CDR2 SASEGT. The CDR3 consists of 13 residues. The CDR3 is CASRTVDDYEQYF. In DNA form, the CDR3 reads TGTGCCAGCAGGACGGTAGATGACTACGAGCAGTACTTC.

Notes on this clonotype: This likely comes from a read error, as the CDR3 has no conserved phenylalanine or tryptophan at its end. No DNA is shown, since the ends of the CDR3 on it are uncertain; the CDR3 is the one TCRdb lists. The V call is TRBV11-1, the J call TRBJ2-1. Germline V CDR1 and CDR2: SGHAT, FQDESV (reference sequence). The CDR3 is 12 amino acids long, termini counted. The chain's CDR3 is CLDFFFTFKKAH.

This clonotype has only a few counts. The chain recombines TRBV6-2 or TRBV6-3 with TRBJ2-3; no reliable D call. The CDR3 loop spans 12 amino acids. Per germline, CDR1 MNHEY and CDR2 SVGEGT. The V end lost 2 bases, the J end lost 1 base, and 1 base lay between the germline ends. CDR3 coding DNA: TGTGCCAGCAGTTACGGCACAGATACGCAGTATTTT. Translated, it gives CASSYGTDTQYF.

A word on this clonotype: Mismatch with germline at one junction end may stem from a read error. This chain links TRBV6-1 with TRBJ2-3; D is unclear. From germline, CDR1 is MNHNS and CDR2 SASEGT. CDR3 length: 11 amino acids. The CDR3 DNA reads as TGTGCGAGCTGTGCCACAGACATGCAGTACTTT. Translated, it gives CASCATDMQYF.

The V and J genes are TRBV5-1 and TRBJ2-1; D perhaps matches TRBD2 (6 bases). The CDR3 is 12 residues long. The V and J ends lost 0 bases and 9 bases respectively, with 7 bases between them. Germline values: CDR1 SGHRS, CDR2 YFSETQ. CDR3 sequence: CASSLERAEQFF. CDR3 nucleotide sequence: TGCGCCAGCAGCTTGGAGCGGGCTGAGCAGTTCTTC. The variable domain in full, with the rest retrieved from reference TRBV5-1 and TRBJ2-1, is KAGVTQTPRYLIKTRGQQVTLSCSPISGHRSVSWYQQTPGQGLQFLFEYFSETQRNKGNFPGRFSGRQFSNSRSEMNVSTLELGDSALYLCASSLERAEQFFGPGTRLTVL.

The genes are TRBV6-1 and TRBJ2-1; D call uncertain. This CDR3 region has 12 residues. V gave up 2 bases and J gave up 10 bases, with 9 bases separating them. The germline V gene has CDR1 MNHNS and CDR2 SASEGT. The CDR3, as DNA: TGTGCCAGCAGTGAAAGTAGTGAGGAGCAGTTCTTC. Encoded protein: CASSESSEEQFF.

DNA of the CDR3: TGTGCCAGCAGTTACTCCGGGACAGAGCAGTTCTTC. Translation: CASSYSGTEQFF. The chain employs TRBV6-5 and TRBJ2-1, with D possibly being TRBD1 (6 bases). The CDR3 is 12 residues long. Germline V CDR1 and CDR2: MNHEY, SVGAGI. Trimming removed 0 bases from V and 10 bases from J, with 7 bases in between.

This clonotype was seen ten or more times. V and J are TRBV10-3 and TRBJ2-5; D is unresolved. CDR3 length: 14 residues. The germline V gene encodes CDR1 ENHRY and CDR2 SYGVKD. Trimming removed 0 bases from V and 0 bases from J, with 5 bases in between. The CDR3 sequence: CAISESQNQETQYF. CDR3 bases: TGTGCCATCAGTGAGTCACAGAACCAAGAGACCCAGTACTTC.

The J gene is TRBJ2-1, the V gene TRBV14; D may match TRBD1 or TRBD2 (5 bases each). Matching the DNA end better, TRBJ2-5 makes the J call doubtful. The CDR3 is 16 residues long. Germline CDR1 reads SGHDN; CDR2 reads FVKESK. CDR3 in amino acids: CASSQDLGWGPETQYF. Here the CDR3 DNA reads TGTGCCAGCAGCCAAGATTTAGGGTGGGGACCGGAGACCCAGTACTTC.

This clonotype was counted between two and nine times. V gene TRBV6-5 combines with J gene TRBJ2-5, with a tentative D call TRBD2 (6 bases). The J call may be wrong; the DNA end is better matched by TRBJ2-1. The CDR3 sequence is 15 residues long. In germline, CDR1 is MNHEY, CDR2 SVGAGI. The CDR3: CASSYRDSAMYEQFF. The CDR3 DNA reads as TGTGCCAGTAGCTACCGGGACTCGGCGATGTATGAGCAGTTCTTC.

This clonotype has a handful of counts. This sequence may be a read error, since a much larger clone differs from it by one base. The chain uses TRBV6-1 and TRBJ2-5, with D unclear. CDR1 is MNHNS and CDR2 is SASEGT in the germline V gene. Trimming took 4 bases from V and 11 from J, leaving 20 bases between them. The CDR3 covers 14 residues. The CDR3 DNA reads TGTGCCAGCAGTGTGGTTATGGGGTTAGATGAGCAGTACTTC. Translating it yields CASSVVMGLDEQYF.

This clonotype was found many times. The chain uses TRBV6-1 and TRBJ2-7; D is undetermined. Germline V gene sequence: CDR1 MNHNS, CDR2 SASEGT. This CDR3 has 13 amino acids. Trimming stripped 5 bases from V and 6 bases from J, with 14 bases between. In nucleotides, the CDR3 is TGTGCCAGCAGTCCCCGCGCGGTGGCCGAGCAGTACTTC. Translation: CASSPRAVAEQYF.

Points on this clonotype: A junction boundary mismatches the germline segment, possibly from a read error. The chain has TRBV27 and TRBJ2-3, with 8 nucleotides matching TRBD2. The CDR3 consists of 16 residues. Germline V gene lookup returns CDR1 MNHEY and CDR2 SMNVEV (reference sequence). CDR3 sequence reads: CASGGTGGGDPDTQYF. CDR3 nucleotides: TGTGCCAGCGGGGGCACGGGGGGGGGTGACCCAGATACGCAGTATTTC.

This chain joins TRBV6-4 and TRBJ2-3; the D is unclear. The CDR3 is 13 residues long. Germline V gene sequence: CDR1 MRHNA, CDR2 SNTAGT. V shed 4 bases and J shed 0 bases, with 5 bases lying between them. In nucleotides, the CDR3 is TGTGCCAGCAGTGTGGGAAGCACAGATACGCAGTATTTT. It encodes CASSVGSTDTQYF.

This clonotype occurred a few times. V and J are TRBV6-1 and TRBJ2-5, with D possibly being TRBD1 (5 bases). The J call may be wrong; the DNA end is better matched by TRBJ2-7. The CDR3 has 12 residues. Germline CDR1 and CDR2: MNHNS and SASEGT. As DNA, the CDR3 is TGTGCCAGCAGTGATCCAGGGAACGAGCAGTACTTC. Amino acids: CASSDPGNEQYF.